Presented here are 15 T cell receptor beta chains from one specimen sequenced in a study of blood T cell repertoires in COVID-19. Measured with immunoSEQ multiplex PCR; TCRdb has only the in-frame clones, and not every one. Of some 180,000 clones listed, around 84% are singletons. The source material was PBMCs or T cells enriched from blood (not recorded which). The source is a woman in her thirties who had been exposed to COVID-19.

This clone was recorded a few times. The gene calls are TRBV6-6 and TRBJ2-5; D not resolved. This CDR3 is 11 amino acids long. Germline V lookup: CDR1 MNHNY, CDR2 SVGAGI (reference sequence). Trimming took 4 bases from V and 5 from J, leaving 5 bases between them. For the CDR3, the DNA is TGTGCCAGCAGTTCGTTGGAGACCCAGTACTTC. Protein product: CASSSLETQYF.

The chain uses TRBV2 and TRBJ1-5; 7 nucleotides align to TRBD1. V lost 4 bases, J lost 6 bases, and 9 bases stayed unmatched. Germline CDR1 and CDR2: SNHLY and FYNNEI. The CDR3 spans 15 residues. The CDR3 here is CASSAGQFLGQPQHF. For the CDR3, the DNA is TGTGCCAGCAGTGCGGGACAGTTCTTGGGTCAGCCCCAGCATTTT.

The chain couples TRBV10-3 to TRBJ1-2; D is possibly TRBD1 (6 bases). The CDR3 covers 13 residues. Germline CDR1 and CDR2: ENHRY and SYGVKD. V lost 2 bases, J lost 3 bases, and 7 bases lay in between. Here the CDR3 reads CAISEGQHYGYTF. CDR3 nucleotide sequence: TGTGCCATCAGTGAGGGACAGCACTATGGCTACACCTTC.

This rearrangement joins TRBV4-1 to TRBJ1-1, with a tentative D call TRBD1 (5 bases). The length of the CDR3 is 16 residues. Germline V lookup: CDR1 MGHRA, CDR2 YSYEKL. The V end was cut by 1 base, the J end by 0 bases, with 12 bases between. In DNA form, the CDR3 reads TGCGCCAGCAGCCAAGGCGGCCAGGGCGTGAACACTGAAGCTTTCTTT. Amino acid sequence: CASSQGGQGVNTEAFF.

The chain links TRBV19 to TRBJ2-3; 10 bases line up with TRBD2. The CDR3 runs 17 residues. Germline V lookup: CDR1 LNHDA, CDR2 SQIVND (reference sequence). V shed 6 bases, J shed 0 bases, and the junction held 9 bases outside the gene matches. The CDR3 loop reads CASSLLKAGGSTDTQYF. The CDR3 nucleotides read TGTGCCAGTAGCTTACTGAAAGCGGGGGGGAGCACAGATACGCAGTATTTT.

The chain links TRBV7-2 to TRBJ2-7; maybe TRBD1 (7 bases). Trimming took off 3 bases at V and 4 bases at J, with 13 bases between the two ends. The CDR3 totals 14 residues. CDR1 and CDR2 from the germline V gene are SGHTA and FQGNSA. DNA of the CDR3: TGTGCCAGCAGCTTCAGGGGGGCTAGGTACGAGCAGTACTTC. This encodes CASSFRGARYEQYF. Variable domain in full (rest from reference TRBV7-2 and TRBJ2-7): GAGVSQSPSNKVTEKGKDVELRCDPISGHTALYWYRQSLGQGLEFLIYFQGNSAPDKSGLPSDRFSAERTGGSVSTLTIQRTQQEDSAVYLCASSFRGARYEQYFGPGTRLTVT.

The chain links TRBV3-1 (or the pseudogene TRBV3-2) to TRBJ2-7, with 12 bases identical to TRBD2. CDR1 is LGHDT and CDR2 is YNNKEL in the germline V gene (reference sequence). V gave up 4 bases and J gave up 2 bases; unmatched junction bases: 3. There are 15 residues in the CDR3. CDR3 DNA: TGTGCCAGCAGCCTGACTAGCGGGGGACCCTACGAGCAGTACTTC. Its translation is CASSLTSGGPYEQYF.

This chain links TRBV9 with TRBJ1-1; D ambiguous. V lost 0 bases and J 6 bases, leaving 12 bases between the germline ends. The germline V gene encodes CDR1 SGDLS and CDR2 YYNGEE. This CDR3 spans 14 amino acids. CDR3 protein: CASSVEAATSEAFF. As DNA, the CDR3 is TGTGCCAGCAGCGTAGAAGCGGCAACGTCTGAAGCTTTCTTT.

This chain uses TRBV3-1 (or the pseudogene TRBV3-2) with TRBJ1-2; 8 nucleotides align to TRBD1. V shed 4 bases and J 2 bases; nucleotides not matched to a gene: 9. The germline CDR1 and CDR2 sequences are LGHDT and YNNKEL (reference sequence). The CDR3 sequence is 16 residues long. CDR3 DNA: TGTGCCAGCAGCCGACCCACAGGGGGAGGGAACTATGGCTACACCTTC. Translation gives CASSRPTGGGNYGYTF.

This CDR3 is CASSLGGSYEQYF. CDR3 sequence (DNA): TGCGCCAGCAGCCTCGGGGGAAGCTACGAGCAGTACTTC. The chain is built from TRBV4-3 and TRBJ2-7, with D maybe TRBD2 (6 bases). The germline CDR1 and CDR2 sequences are LGHNA and YSLEER. V was pared by 4 bases and J by 3 bases, with 10 bases between. This CDR3 is built from 13 residues.

The chain carries TRBV18 and TRBJ1-5; 7 nucleotides match TRBD1. Germline V gene sequence: CDR1 KGHSH, CDR2 LQKENI. The CDR3 sequence is 15 residues long. The junction had 4 bases not matched to a gene; V was cut back by 3 bases and J by 2 bases. CDR3 region: CASSPGTAGNQPQHF. As DNA, the CDR3 is TGTGCCAGCTCACCCGGGACAGCGGGCAATCAGCCCCAGCATTTT.

CDR3 sequence: CASSLLGQGEYEQYF. In nucleotides, the CDR3 is TGTGCCAGCAGTTTATTGGGACAGGGGGAATACGAGCAGTACTTC. This chain links TRBV27 with TRBJ2-7; TRBD1 matches 11 bases. V shed 1 base and J 4 bases; nucleotides not matched to a gene: 3. CDR1 MNHEY and CDR2 SMNVEV come from the germline V gene (reference sequence). The CDR3 totals 15 residues.

The genes are TRBV30 and TRBJ2-5, with a possible D match to TRBD2 (5 bases). V dropped 0 bases and J dropped 5 bases, with 10 bases sitting between them. From germline, CDR1 is GTSNPN and CDR2 SVGIG (reference sequence). The CDR3 totals 13 residues. The CDR3 nucleotides are TGTGCCTGGAGTGTACTAGGGATTGAGACCCAGTACTTC. It is translated as CAWSVLGIETQYF.

The chain has TRBV2 and TRBJ2-3; D not certain. This CDR3 comprises 14 residues. Germline CDR1 SNHLY, CDR2 FYNNEI. Deletions cut 5 bases from V and 1 base from J, with 10 bases between. The CDR3 DNA sequence: TGTGCCAGCAGTCTCCCTCAGGGCACAGATACGCAGTATTTT. This gives the protein CASSLPQGTDTQYF.

V is TRBV7-8 and J is TRBJ1-1; D is perhaps TRBD1 (5 bases). The CDR3 is 13 residues long. Germline assignment: CDR1 SGHVS and CDR2 FQNEAQ. Trimming removed 2 bases from V and 7 bases from J, with 11 bases in between. This chain's CDR3 is CASSLPGPHEAFF. The DNA of the CDR3 is TGTGCCAGCAGCTTACCAGGGCCGCATGAAGCTTTCTTT.